The 20 T cell receptor beta chains in this list originate from one sample, sequenced in a study of early T cells in non-severe SARS-CoV-2 infection. TCRdb fed the 5' RACE reads into MiXCR, producing one record per CDR3 protein. The sample has approximately 35,000 distinct CDR3 sequences, 4.1% seen once. The specimen was whole blood. Source of these receptors: an adult who was a healthcare worker with PCR-confirmed SARS-CoV-2 infection or an uninfected control (not recorded which).

This clonotype was recorded at least ten times. The chain links TRBV24-1 to TRBJ2-3, with a weak D call TRBD2 (6 bases). Trimming removed 2 bases from V and 4 bases from J, with 18 bases in between. Looked up from germline, CDR1 is KGHDR and CDR2 is SFDVKD. This CDR3 is 17 amino acids long. CDR3 sequence reads: CATSDSLGGRKADTQYF. Written as DNA, the CDR3 is TGTGCCACCAGTGATTCTCTCGGAGGGCGGAAGGCAGATACGCAGTATTTT.

This clonotype has just a few counts. V gene TRBV4-2 combines with J gene TRBJ2-5; 13 bases align to TRBD2. Germline CDR1 and CDR2: LGHNA and YNFKEQ. The ends lost 3 bases at V and 2 bases at J; junction bases unmatched: 6. The CDR3 length is 17 residues. The CDR3 DNA reads as TGTGCCAGCAGCCACCTAACTAGCGGGGGGGTGCAAGAGACCCAGTACTTC. This sequence encodes CASSHLTSGGVQETQYF.

The sample holds many counts of this clonotype. This sequence joins TRBV29-1 and TRBJ2-7, with 11 bases fitting TRBD2. The trim removed 6 bases at V and 4 bases at J, leaving 8 bases unmatched. Germline lookup yields CDR1 SQVTM and CDR2 ANQGSEA. The CDR3 is made up of 14 amino acids. The CDR3 DNA sequence: TGCAGCGTCACAACAAGACTAGCGGGATACGAGCAGTACTTC. Its translation: CSVTTRLAGYEQYF.

This clonotype is labeled as medium-sized. The genes are TRBV29-1 and TRBJ1-6; possible D gene TRBD1, 6 bases. Germline CDR1 is SQVTM and CDR2 is ANQGSEA. The CDR3 runs 14 residues. With 1 base removed from V and 5 bases from J, the gap between germline ends came to 9 bases. CDR3 DNA sequence: TGCAGCGTTGAAGTGGCAGGGGATAATTCACCCCTCCACTTT. It codes for CSVEVAGDNSPLHF. Filled out from reference TRBV29-1 and TRBJ1-6, the complete variable domain reads SAVISQKPSRDICQRGTSLTIQCQVDSQVTMMFWYRQQPGQSLTLIATANQGSEATYESGFVIDKFPISRPNLTFSTLTVSNMSPEDSSIYLCSVEVAGDNSPLHFGNGTRLTVT.

This clonotype was detected ten times or more. The chain is built from TRBV18 and TRBJ1-6; 9 positions match TRBD1. Losses at the gene ends were 3 bases for V and 9 bases for J; bases not matched to a gene: 0. Germline V lookup: CDR1 KGHSH, CDR2 LQKENI. The CDR3 is 13 residues long. CDR3: CASSPGQGSPLHF. The CDR3 DNA reads as TGTGCCAGCTCACCGGGACAGGGTTCACCCCTCCACTTT.

This clonotype has a count of ten or more. V usage is TRBV5-1 and J usage is TRBJ1-5, with D possibly matching TRBD1 (5 bases). V was pared by 0 bases and J by 7 bases, with 11 bases between. This CDR3 is built from 14 residues. CDR1 SGHRS and CDR2 YFSETQ come from the germline V gene. The CDR3 spells CASSLGLGEQPQHF. The CDR3 DNA is TGCGCCAGCAGCTTGGGCCTAGGGGAACAGCCCCAGCATTTT.

This clonotype was recorded many times. The J gene is TRBJ2-5, the V gene TRBV11-3, with 10 bases lining up with TRBD1. The CDR3 runs to 16 residues. Germline V lookup: CDR1 SGHNT, CDR2 YENEEA. V shed 5 bases and J 4 bases; nucleotides not matched to a gene: 10. The CDR3 is CASSLLPDRGGETQYF. As DNA, the CDR3 is TGTGCCAGCAGCCTTCTCCCGGACAGGGGGGGAGAGACCCAGTACTTC.

This clonotype came up many times. The chain links TRBV24-1 to TRBJ1-1, with D tentatively TRBD1 (6 bases). Germline V gene data show CDR1 as KGHDR and CDR2 as SFDVKD. The CDR3 spans 13 residues. V was trimmed by 7 bases and J by 2 bases, leaving 10 bases between them. The CDR3 DNA is TGTGCCACCAGACAGGGTGGCAACACTGAAGCTTTCTTT. Its translation is CATRQGGNTEAFF.

This clonotype occurred many times. The CDR3 coding sequence is TGTGCCACCAGCTCTCGGGACAGGGCTGAAAAACTGTTTTTT. Its translation: CATSSRDRAEKLFF. The rearrangement links TRBV15 to TRBJ1-4; 9 bases agree with TRBD1. Trimming took 5 bases from V and 7 from J; bases not matched to a gene: 5. In germline, CDR1 is LNHNV, CDR2 YYDKDF (reference sequence). The CDR3 runs to 14 residues. Variable domain in full (rest from reference TRBV15 and TRBJ1-4): DAMVIQNPRYQVTQFGKPVTLSCSQTLNHNVMYWYQQKSSQAPKLLFHYYDKDFNNEADTPDNFQSRRPNTSFCFLDIRSPGLGDTAMYLCATSSRDRAEKLFFGSGTQLSVL.

The chain links TRBV2 to TRBJ2-1, with 8 bases lining up with TRBD1. Trimming at V came to 5 bases and at J to 2 bases, leaving 8 bases not matched to a gene. The CDR3 has 16 amino acids. Germline V gene sequence: CDR1 SNHLY, CDR2 FYNNEI. The CDR3 nucleotides read TGTGCCAGCAGTCGAGGACAGGGAATACCCTACAATGAGCAGTTCTTC. Its translation is CASSRGQGIPYNEQFF.

There are many counts of this clonotype. This chain connects TRBV19 to TRBJ2-7; D perhaps matches TRBD1 (6 bases). Germline V gene data show CDR1 as LNHDA and CDR2 as SQIVND (reference sequence). CDR3 length: 14 residues. The V and J ends lost 7 bases and 2 bases respectively, with 15 bases between them. The CDR3 nucleotides read TGTGCCAGTAACACCGGGACACCCCCCTACGAGCAGTACTTC. Protein: CASNTGTPPYEQYF.

This clonotype was observed many times. The chain is built from TRBV20-1 and TRBJ2-5, with D perhaps given as TRBD1 or TRBD2 (5 bases each). The germline V and J ends were trimmed by 1 base and 5 bases, with 20 bases remaining between them. CDR1 and CDR2 (germline): DFQATT, SNEGSKA (reference sequence). The CDR3 is 16 amino acids. In DNA form, the CDR3 reads TGCAGTGCTAGAGGTCGCAAGGGAAGTGGGGGTGAGACCCAGTACTTC. This sequence encodes CSARGRKGSGGETQYF.

The rearrangement uses TRBV29-1 and TRBJ2-5; TRBD1 matches at 7 bases. CDR1 and CDR2 from the germline V gene are SQVTM and ANQGSEA. V gave up 6 bases and J gave up 5 bases; unmatched junction bases: 9. The CDR3 runs 13 residues. The CDR3 coding sequence is TGCAGCGTGGCCCTGACAGGGCAGGAGACCCAGTACTTC. Protein product: CSVALTGQETQYF.

This clonotype was observed many times. The V gene is TRBV3-1, the J gene TRBJ2-7; D remains ambiguous. There are 13 residues in the CDR3. V lost 3 bases, J lost 2 bases, and 8 bases lay in between. The germline gives CDR1 LGHDT, CDR2 YNNKEL (reference sequence). The CDR3 loop reads CASSQGPAYEQYF. The CDR3 DNA reads TGTGCCAGCAGCCAGGGCCCAGCCTACGAGCAGTACTTC.

The table lists this clonotype with many counts. The chain couples TRBV24-1 to TRBJ1-2, with TRBD1 as a possible D gene (5 bases). The CDR3 is made up of 13 amino acids. V shed 0 bases and J shed 8 bases, with 9 bases lying between them. Looked up from germline, CDR1 is KGHDR and CDR2 is SFDVKD. The CDR3 coding sequence is TGTGCCACCAGTGATTTGGTAGGGGCCGGCTACACCTTC. Residues: CATSDLVGAGYTF.

This clonotype has ten or more counts. The chain is built from TRBV7-6 and TRBJ2-2; D is ambiguous. The CDR3 sequence is 14 residues long. V lost 5 bases, J lost 6 bases, and 13 bases lay in between. Germline V gene sequence: CDR1 SGHVS, CDR2 FNYEAQ. CDR3 nucleotides: TGTGCCAGCAGCGCCGACTTCCTCCCCGGGGAGCTGTTTTTT. Its protein is CASSADFLPGELFF.

This clonotype showed up many times. The chain links TRBV27 to TRBJ2-1, with 9 bases aligning to TRBD2. CDR1 and CDR2 from the germline V gene are MNHEY and SMNVEV (reference sequence). This CDR3 contains 15 residues. V lost 4 bases, J lost 3 bases, and 4 bases stayed unmatched. CDR3 coding DNA: TGTGCCAGCAGTTCTAGCGGGAAAGACTACAATGAGCAGTTCTTC. Encoded protein: CASSSSGKDYNEQFF.

This clonotype was detected only a few times. J is TRBJ1-1 and V is TRBV28; TRBD1 agrees at 7 bases. The V gene end was trimmed by 11 bases and the J gene end by 4 bases; junction bases not matched to a gene: 13. The germline CDR1 and CDR2 sequences are MDHEN and SYDVKM. This CDR3 comprises 14 residues. The CDR3 coding sequence is TGTGCCCTCCCGCTCGCACACAGGGGCACTGAAGCTTTCTTT. It codes for CALPLAHRGTEAFF.

This clonotype was recorded at least ten times. This chain uses TRBV6-2 or TRBV6-3 with TRBJ1-6; no firm D call. V was pared by 8 bases and J by 10 bases, with 15 bases between. The CDR3 is made up of 13 amino acids. The V gene's germline CDR1 is MNHEY and CDR2 SVGEGT. CDR3 DNA sequence: TGTGCCAGCTTGGAGGGCCCCTTATCACCCCTCCACTTT. Protein: CASLEGPLSPLHF.

This clonotype was counted at least ten times. V usage is TRBV10-2 and J usage is TRBJ2-7, with TRBD2 matching 8 bases. CDR3 length: 15 amino acids. CDR1 WSHSY and CDR2 SAAADI come from the germline V gene. The trim removed 0 bases at V and 2 bases at J, leaving 3 bases unmatched. CDR3 in DNA: TGCGCCAGCAGTGAGTCTAGCGGGGTTACCTACGAGCAGTACTTC. Translating gives CASSESSGVTYEQYF.